These 31 T cell receptor beta chains were sequenced from one sample in a study of lymphopenia after photon versus proton radiotherapy. The method was immunoSEQ multiplex PCR; TCRdb's version includes in-frame clones alone and lacks a portion of them. The sample shows 150,000 to 200,000 clones, roughly nine tenths of them seen only once. The material sequenced was peripheral blood, taken from a patient treated with photon-based radiotherapy. The origin of the receptors is a man between 50 and 59 years old with gastric cancer.

J is TRBJ1-1 and V is TRBV28; D gene ambiguous. V shed 8 bases and J shed 0 bases, with 13 bases lying between them. The V gene's germline CDR1 is MDHEN and CDR2 SYDVKM. The length of the CDR3 is 14 residues. As DNA, the CDR3 is TGTGCCAGCGGTCTAGGAGGATTGAACACTGAAGCTTTCTTT. Amino acids: CASGLGGLNTEAFF.

The genes are TRBV30 and TRBJ2-5; TRBD1 matches at 7 bases. V lost 1 base to trimming and J lost 5 bases; unmatched junction nucleotides: 4. The V gene's germline CDR1 is GTSNPN and CDR2 SVGIG (reference sequence). The CDR3 extends over 13 amino acids. The CDR3 sequence: CAWSEGAGETQYF. The CDR3 nucleotides are TGTGCCTGGAGTGAGGGGGCAGGCGAGACCCAGTACTTC. Full variable domain (rest looked up from reference TRBV30 and TRBJ2-5): SQTIHQWPATLVQPVGSPLSLECTVEGTSNPNLYWYRQAAGRGLQLLFYSVGIGQISSEVPQNLSASRPQDRQFILSSKKLLLSDSGFYLCAWSEGAGETQYFGPGTRLLVL.

The chain joins TRBV29-1 to TRBJ1-4; a possible D gene is TRBD1 (6 bases). This CDR3 contains 14 residues. The germline V gene has CDR1 SQVTM and CDR2 ANQGSEA. The V and J ends lost 2 bases and 11 bases respectively, with 18 bases between them. In DNA, the CDR3 is TGCAGCGTTGAAACCGCAGGGGATTGGCAGAAACTGTTTTTT. It specifies CSVETAGDWQKLFF.

This rearrangement joins TRBV9 to TRBJ2-1; 9 bases line up with TRBD2. Germline CDR1 reads SGDLS; CDR2 reads YYNGEE. J was trimmed by 6 bases and V by 4 bases; bases with no gene match: 8. The CDR3 covers 15 residues. The CDR3 spells CASSISGSFRNEQFF. The CDR3 bases are TGTGCCAGCAGCATTAGCGGGAGTTTCCGCAATGAGCAGTTCTTC.

The V and J genes are TRBV25-1 and TRBJ1-4; D is undetermined. V lost 3 bases to trimming and J lost 3 bases, with 14 bases between them. The length of the CDR3 is 16 residues. Per the germline V gene, CDR1 is MGHDK and CDR2 is SYGVNS. Written as DNA, the CDR3 is TGTGCCAGCAGTGAGGCAATGGGCCAGCCTAATGAAAAACTGTTTTTT. Protein product: CASSEAMGQPNEKLFF. Filled out from reference TRBV25-1 and TRBJ1-4, the complete variable domain reads EADIYQTPRYLVIGTGKKITLECSQTMGHDKMYWYQQDPGMELHLIHYSYGVNSTEKGDLSSESTVSRIRTEHFPLTLESARPSHTSQYLCASSEAMGQPNEKLFFGSGTQLSVL.

This chain links TRBV19 with TRBJ1-2; a possible D gene is TRBD1 (6 bases). CDR1 is LNHDA, CDR2 SQIVND, per germline (reference sequence). The CDR3 spans 16 residues. With 2 bases removed from V and 4 bases from J, the gap between germline ends came to 17 bases. DNA for the CDR3: TGTGCCAGTAGTATAAGTGTCAGGGGCGCTTCCTATGGCTACACCTTC. This codes for CASSISVRGASYGYTF. Using reference TRBV19 and TRBJ1-2 for the parts outside the CDR3, the full variable domain is DGGITQSPKYLFRKEGQNVTLSCEQNLNHDAMYWYRQDPGQGLRLIYYSQIVNDFQKGDIAEGYSVSREKKESFPLTVTSAQKNPTAFYLCASSISVRGASYGYTFGSGTRLTVV.

The rearrangement joins TRBV4-1 to TRBJ2-3; 8 positions match TRBD2. Germline V lookup: CDR1 MGHRA, CDR2 YSYEKL. With 1 base clipped from V and 2 bases from J, the junction kept 5 bases outside the gene matches. This CDR3 has 16 amino acids. CDR3 nucleotides: TGCGCCAGCAGCCAAGGGAGCGGGAGTAACACAGATACGCAGTATTTT. The encoded protein is CASSQGSGSNTDTQYF.

This clone has just one count. The genes are TRBV6-1 and TRBJ2-3; possible D gene TRBD2, 5 bases. This CDR3 has 14 residues. Trimming took 1 base from V and 13 from J, leaving 18 bases between them. Germline loops: CDR1 MNHNS, CDR2 SASEGT. CDR3 DNA: TGTGCCAGCAGTGAAGAAGACCGCCAGCGGATGGAGTATTTT. It is translated as CASSEEDRQRMEYF.

This sequence joins TRBV13 and TRBJ2-7; 11 bases agree with TRBD2. The CDR3 spans 18 residues. Germline V gene sequence: CDR1 PRHDT, CDR2 FYEKMQ (reference sequence). Trimming at V came to 2 bases and at J to 3 bases, leaving 12 bases not matched to a gene. CDR3 DNA: TGTGCCAGCAGCTTATCTGGGCTAGCGGGAGGAAACTACTACGAGCAGTACTTC. Encoded protein: CASSLSGLAGGNYYEQYF.

This clone was found once. The J gene is TRBJ2-1, the V gene TRBV2, with 11 bases matching TRBD2. The germline V gene encodes CDR1 SNHLY and CDR2 FYNNEI. V lost 6 bases and J lost 1; bases outside the gene matches: 2. This CDR3 spans 15 amino acids. The CDR3 loop is CASSLAGGSYNEQFF. CDR3 DNA sequence: TGTGCCAGCAGCTTAGCGGGAGGGTCCTACAATGAGCAGTTCTTC. The entire variable domain, with the rest obtained from reference TRBV2 and TRBJ2-1, is as follows: EPEVTQTPSHQVTQMGQEVILRCVPISNHLYFYWYRQILGQKVEFLVSFYNNEISEKSEIFDDQFSVERPDGSNFTLKIRSTKLEDSAMYFCASSLAGGSYNEQFFGPGTRLTVL.

The CDR3, as DNA: TGCGCCAGCAGCCAAGGGCGGGTCTACTCTGGGGCCAACGTCCTGACTTTC. It yields the protein CASSQGRVYSGANVLTF. J is TRBJ2-6 and V is TRBV4-1; a weak D match, TRBD2 (5 bases). The CDR3 runs 17 residues. Germline CDR1 and CDR2: MGHRA and YSYEKL. The germline V and J ends were trimmed by 1 base and 0 bases, with 10 bases remaining between them.

This chain links TRBV4-3 with TRBJ2-3; a possible D gene is TRBD2 (5 bases). V lost 1 base to trimming and J lost 5 bases, with 13 bases between them. CDR1 is LGHNA and CDR2 is YSLEER in the germline V gene. The CDR3 runs to 15 residues. CDR3: CASSQARTYGDTQYF. DNA of the CDR3: TGCGCCAGCAGCCAAGCCCGGACTTATGGAGATACGCAGTATTTT.

This clone has a single count. The chain couples TRBV5-1 to TRBJ2-7; D uncertain. This CDR3 is 14 amino acids long. Germline V gene lookup returns CDR1 SGHRS and CDR2 YFSETQ. Trimming removed 1 base at V and 7 bases at J, with 15 bases between. The CDR3: CASSLTGQRLEQYF. The CDR3 DNA reads as TGCGCCAGCAGCTTGACGGGCCAACGGCTGGAGCAGTACTTC. The variable domain in full, completed from reference TRBV5-1 and TRBJ2-7, reads KAGVTQTPRYLIKTRGQQVTLSCSPISGHRSVSWYQQTPGQGLQFLFEYFSETQRNKGNFPGRFSGRQFSNSRSEMNVSTLELGDSALYLCASSLTGQRLEQYFGPGTRLTVT.

The table lists this clone with a count of one. The CDR3, as DNA: TGTGCCAGCAGCTTGCGGCCCTATGAGCAGTTCTTC. It is translated as CASSLRPYEQFF. V gene TRBV5-4 combines with J gene TRBJ2-1; D gene uncertain. Looked up from germline, CDR1 is SGHNT and CDR2 is YYREEE (reference sequence). The CDR3 is 12 amino acids. Trimming pared 1 base from V and 8 bases from J, leaving 7 bases between. Based on the CDR3 plus reference TRBV5-4 and TRBJ2-1, the full variable domain is ETGVTQSPTHLIKTRGQQVTLRCSSQSGHNTVSWYQQALGQGPQFIFQYYREEENGRGNFPPRFSGLQFPNYSSELNVNALELDDSALYLCASSLRPYEQFFGPGTRLTVL.

A few counts support this clone. The chain couples TRBV2 to TRBJ1-1, with TRBD1 identical over 7 bases. The CDR3 extends over 13 amino acids. The germline CDR1 and CDR2 sequences are SNHLY and FYNNEI. With V trimmed by 5 bases and J by 4 bases, 4 bases remained unmatched. The CDR3 protein is CASSLQGPTEAFF. CDR3 nucleotide sequence: TGTGCCAGCAGTTTACAGGGGCCCACTGAAGCTTTCTTT.

This chain joins TRBV11-2 and TRBJ1-4, with a weak D call TRBD1 (6 bases). CDR1 and CDR2 from the germline V gene are SGHAT and FQNNGV. The CDR3 spans 14 residues. V dropped 3 bases and J dropped 3 bases, with 8 bases sitting between them. The CDR3 loop reads CASSFGTSNEKLFF. CDR3 in DNA: TGTGCCAGCAGCTTCGGGACATCTAATGAAAAACTGTTTTTT.

Here the CDR3 DNA reads TGTGCCAGCAGCCAAGATCCTATGACTAGCGGGAGGGCCGCCGGTGAGCAGTTCTTC. This gives the protein CASSQDPMTSGRAAGEQFF. The chain uses TRBV4-2 and TRBJ2-1, with TRBD2 matching over 14 bases. The V and J ends lost 0 bases and 9 bases, in that order; junction bases with no gene match: 13. There are 19 residues in the CDR3. Per germline, CDR1 LGHNA and CDR2 YNFKEQ.

This chain joins TRBV11-2 and TRBJ2-2; 9 bases match TRBD1. Germline CDR1 is SGHAT and CDR2 is FQNNGV. V trimming: 4 bases; J trimming: 6 bases; junction bases outside the gene matches: 6. The CDR3 runs to 15 residues. CDR3 in amino acids: CASSYPGTGPGELFF. In DNA, the CDR3 is TGTGCCAGCAGCTACCCCGGGACAGGGCCCGGGGAGCTGTTTTTT.

The chain is built from TRBV5-3 and TRBJ2-3; D not certain. TRBV5-3 is designated an ORF whose function remains uncertain. The CDR3 has 14 residues. V was trimmed by 1 base and J by 0 bases, leaving 6 bases between them. The CDR3 region has the DNA TGTGCCAGAAGCTTGCCCCCTAGCACAGATACGCAGTATTTT. This codes for CARSLPPSTDTQYF.

This clone occurred once. This chain connects TRBV27 to TRBJ2-2; 9 bases are shared with TRBD1. Trimming removed 8 bases from V and 5 bases from J; junction bases left unmatched: 12. The CDR3 contains 16 residues. CDR1 and CDR2 (germline): MNHEY, SMNVEV (reference sequence). The CDR3: CASGIQGADRTGELFF. In DNA, the CDR3 is TGTGCCAGCGGGATACAGGGGGCAGACCGGACCGGGGAGCTGTTTTTT.

The chain has TRBV7-3 and TRBJ2-1, with TRBD2 matching over 8 bases. V lost 5 bases, J lost 4 bases, and 7 bases stayed unmatched. Germline values: CDR1 SGHTA, CDR2 FQGTGA. This CDR3 has 15 amino acids. CDR3 residues: CASSASGTRYNEQFF. CDR3 nucleotides: TGTGCCAGCAGCGCCTCCGGGACTAGGTACAATGAGCAGTTCTTC.

The V call is TRBV23-1, the J call TRBJ2-7; 9 nucleotides match TRBD1. TRBV23-1 is an open reading frame, and its role is uncertain. The junction had 5 bases not matched to a gene; V was cut back by 4 bases and J by 4 bases. The CDR3 loop spans 14 amino acids. CDR3 in amino acids: CASSPGQGTYEQYF. For the CDR3, the DNA is TGCGCCAGCAGTCCGGGACAGGGTACATACGAGCAGTACTTC.

The chain is built from TRBV6-5 and TRBJ2-7; TRBD1 aligns across 7 bases. Looked up from germline, CDR1 is MNHEY and CDR2 is SVGAGI. Trimming cost V 4 bases and J 2 bases; bases outside gene matches: 8. The CDR3 extends over 15 amino acids. The CDR3 DNA follows: TGTGCCAGCAGTTGGCACTTCGGGACAGCCTACGAGCAGTACTTC. Translated, it gives CASSWHFGTAYEQYF.

The chain uses TRBV28 and TRBJ1-1; 11 bases are shared with TRBD1. The CDR3 is 16 residues long. The ends lost 5 bases at V and 3 bases at J; junction bases unmatched: 8. In germline, CDR1 is MDHEN, CDR2 SYDVKM. CDR3 DNA: TGTGCCAGCAGTGTCCTGGACAGGGGGCACTACACTGAAGCTTTCTTT. Amino acids: CASSVLDRGHYTEAFF. Filled out from reference TRBV28 and TRBJ1-1, the complete variable domain reads DVKVTQSSRYLVKRTGEKVFLECVQDMDHENMFWYRQDPGLGLRLIYFSYDVKMKEKGDIPEGYSVSREKKERFSLILESASTNQTSMYLCASSVLDRGHYTEAFFGQGTRLTVV.

This clone was seen once. The chain is built from TRBV28 and TRBJ2-2; possible D gene TRBD2, 5 bases. From germline, CDR1 is MDHEN and CDR2 SYDVKM. V was clipped by 6 bases and J by 5 bases, with 10 bases between them. The CDR3 totals 13 residues. The CDR3 protein is CASRSGVTGELFF. The CDR3 nucleotides are TGTGCCAGCAGGTCCGGGGTGACCGGGGAGCTGTTTTTT.

The J gene is TRBJ2-2, the V gene TRBV14; D not certain. CDR1 SGHDN and CDR2 FVKESK come from the germline V gene. This CDR3 is 13 amino acids long. Trimming stripped 2 bases from V and 5 bases from J, with 6 bases between. CDR3 protein: CASSQIRTGELFF. In DNA form, the CDR3 reads TGTGCCAGCAGCCAAATAAGGACCGGGGAGCTGTTTTTT.

The chain carries TRBV10-1 and TRBJ1-3; D is perhaps TRBD1 (5 bases). V was shortened by 6 bases and J by 1 base, with 10 bases between the two germline ends. The CDR3 loop spans 14 amino acids. Germline values: CDR1 WNHNN, CDR2 SYGVQD (reference sequence). Here the CDR3 reads CASSLTASGNTIYF. CDR3 nucleotides: TGCGCCAGCAGCCTGACAGCATCTGGAAACACCATATATTTT.

The gene calls are TRBV18 and TRBJ2-1; the D call may be TRBD1 or TRBD2 (5 bases each). V lost 3 bases to trimming and J lost 10 bases, with 19 bases between them. Germline-derived CDR1 and CDR2 are KGHSH and LQKENI. The CDR3 runs to 15 residues. The CDR3 region has the DNA TGTGCCAGCTCACCGCAGGGTATGGGACGGTCGGAGCAGTTCTTC. It encodes CASSPQGMGRSEQFF.

The V gene is TRBV30, the J gene TRBJ2-2; 10 bases fit TRBD2. Germline loops: CDR1 GTSNPN, CDR2 SVGIG (reference sequence). The length of the CDR3 is 16 residues. Trimming removed 2 bases from V and 5 bases from J; junction bases left unmatched: 8. The CDR3 sequence: CAWSRIAGGKTGELFF. The CDR3 DNA sequence: TGTGCCTGGAGTCGGATAGCGGGAGGAAAGACCGGGGAGCTGTTTTTT.

A note on this clone: One end of the junction does not line up with germline, which may come from a read error. The chain links TRBV20-1 to TRBJ2-3; D gene unclear. This CDR3 contains 11 residues. CDR1 is DFQATT, CDR2 SNEGSKA, per germline (reference sequence). Here the CDR3 DNA reads TGCAGTGCTAGTGTTTCAGAGACGCAGTATTTT. Translation gives CSASVSETQYF.

V is TRBV11-3 and J is TRBJ2-3, with D maybe TRBD1 (5 bases). The V and J ends lost 5 bases and 0 bases respectively, with 9 bases between them. CDR3 length: 14 residues. From germline, CDR1 is SGHNT and CDR2 YENEEA. The CDR3 reads CASSLTESTDTQYF. CDR3 nucleotide sequence: TGTGCCAGCAGCCTGACAGAGAGCACAGATACGCAGTATTTT.